This TCR beta chain was observed in a study of control samples from healthy donors and cancer patients. This CDR3 has 15 residues. Germline-derived CDR1 and CDR2 are LGHDT and YNNKEL (reference sequence). The germline V and J ends were trimmed by 0 bases and 4 bases, with 12 bases remaining between them. TCRdb's copy holds only in-frame clones and misses some; the assay was immunoSEQ multiplex PCR. The table lists fewer than 200,000 clones, almost 90% of them singletons. This clone appeared a single time. The chain recombines TRBV3-1 (or the pseudogene TRBV3-2) with TRBJ1-2; D uncertain. The TCR comes from a woman aged 25 to 39 in good health. Sequencing was performed on blood. For the CDR3, the DNA is TGTGCCAGCAGCCAAGATATCTTCGGGGTCTATGGCTACACCTTC. This encodes CASSQDIFGVYGYTF.